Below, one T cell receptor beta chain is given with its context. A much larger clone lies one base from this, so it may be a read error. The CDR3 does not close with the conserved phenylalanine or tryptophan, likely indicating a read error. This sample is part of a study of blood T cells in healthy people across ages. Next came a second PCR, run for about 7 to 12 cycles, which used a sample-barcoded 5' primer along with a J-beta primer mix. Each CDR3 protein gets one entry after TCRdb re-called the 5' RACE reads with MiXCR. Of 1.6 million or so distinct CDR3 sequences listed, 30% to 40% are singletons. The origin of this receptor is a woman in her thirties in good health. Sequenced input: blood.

The DNA for the CDR3 is TGCAGCGTTGTATTCCCCCTGCCGTCGTCCTACAATGAGCAGTTCTGC. Protein: CSVVFPLPSSYNEQFC. This sequence joins TRBV29-1 and TRBJ2-1; D unresolved. The CDR3 sequence is 16 residues long. Germline V gene lookup returns CDR1 SQVTM and CDR2 ANQGSEA. V was pared by 4 bases and J by 1 base, with 17 bases between.